A selection of T cell receptor beta chains follows, all from one sample in a study of OX40 agonist ivuxolimab in advanced cancers. The assay was immunoSEQ multiplex PCR, and TCRdb's table has in-frame clones only and misses some. The table records 25,000 or so clones, around 75% of them present only once. This sample comprised CD4+ or CD8+ T cells sorted from blood, obtained in a trial of the OX40 agonist ivuxolimab. The receptors come from an adult with an advanced solid tumor such as melanoma, head and neck, liver or kidney cancer. Each CDR3 is given without its conserved first and last residue. Fields, in order: clone size, J gene, V gene, CDR3 protein. The size of a clone is reported for some rows only, either as once, few or many, or as a class for expanded clones.

>NA|TRBJ2-3|TRBV15
ATSARAGPTDTQY
>NA|TRBJ1-1|TRBV19
ASSSWTGVNTEAF
>NA|TRBJ2-7|TRBV6-5
ASWMGTGGPYEQY
>NA|TRBJ2-2|TRBV28
ASSRPTSGGTGELF
>NA|TRBJ2-7|TRBV4-1
ASSQGVSRSYEQY
>NA|TRBJ1-1|TRBV27
ASSYADNTEAF
>NA|TRBJ2-7|TRBV28
ASSLWGKRGVPYEQY
>NA|TRBJ1-6|TRBV7-3
ASSQGGAPLH
>once|TRBJ2-1|TRBV4-2
ASSQGGGGNEQF
>NA|TRBJ1-3|TRBV7-7
ASSLECNPLEHHI
>NA|TRBJ1-5|TRBV9
ASSVSSNQPQH
>NA|TRBJ2-7|TRBV13
ASSLGPGQGAGEQY
>few|TRBJ2-7|TRBV7-9
ASSLGDSYEQY
>NA|TRBJ1-5|TRBV6-6
ASSAGYSNQPQH
>NA|TRBJ2-7|TRBV27
ATRGQNTYEQY
>NA|TRBJ2-2|TRBV11-2
ASSLDPITRELF
>few|TRBJ2-7|TRBV6-6
ASSPPALSITYEQY
>NA|TRBJ1-4|TRBV27
ASSSGYNEKLF
>NA|TRBJ1-1|TRBV9
ASSVVPGATEAF
>NA|TRBJ2-2|TRBV19
ASSDYGLVTGELF
>medium-sized|TRBJ2-3|TRBV5-7
ASSPNRGQRDTQY
>NA|TRBJ2-1|TRBV11-2
ASSPQQRGGNEQF
>NA|TRBJ2-3|TRBV6-6
ASMADTQY
>medium-sized|TRBJ2-7|TRBV25-1
ASSRGGYEQY
>NA|TRBJ2-1|TRBV19
ASSISRSGNNEQF
>NA|TRBJ2-7|TRBV27
ASSLDRGLSYEQY
>NA|TRBJ2-3|TRBV2
ASSEEGGGATDTQY
>NA|TRBJ1-2|TRBV7-8
ASSLGLDYGYT
>few|TRBJ2-4|TRBV5-5
ASSSGTVAKNIQY
>NA|TRBJ1-4|TRBV6-5
ASSAVTNEKLF
>few|TRBJ2-3|TRBV27
ASSSTDTQY
>NA|TRBJ1-2|TRBV27
ASSLSVFYGYT
>NA|TRBJ1-2|TRBV5-4
ASSPLEGPVGYT
>NA|TRBJ1-1|TRBV29-1
SVGQGKPEAF
>NA|TRBJ2-7|TRBV4-2
ASSQWGGGSRYEQY
>NA|TRBJ2-7|TRBV27
ASSLGNSDHPFLYYEQY
>NA|TRBJ1-6|TRBV5-1
ASSLTGGDSPLH
>NA|TRBJ1-1|TRBV5-5
ASSLAGYHTEAF
>NA|TRBJ1-5|TRBV28
ASCEGQGLNKPQH
>NA|TRBJ2-3|TRBV7-8
ASSLRDRGRQGTDTQY
>NA|TRBJ2-7|TRBV11-3
ASSLGKGSYEQY
>NA|TRBJ1-5|TRBV7-8
ASSLFRDGQPQH
>NA|TRBJ2-3|TRBV9
ASSESGTGSTDTQY
>NA|TRBJ2-7|TRBV5-6
ASSLGYEQY
>NA|TRBJ1-5|TRBV2
ASSEGTGGFQPQH
>medium-sized|TRBJ2-7|TRBV28
ASSLAAPYEQY
>NA|TRBJ2-2|TRBV28
ASSLRENTGELF
>NA|TRBJ2-1|TRBV7-8
ASSLTPPYNEQF
>NA|TRBJ1-1|TRBV6-1
ASNPVEVTEAF